This record covers a single T cell receptor (beta chain). Using immunoSEQ multiplex PCR, the repertoire was profiled, and TCRdb retains in-frame clones only, with some absent. The sample carries hundreds of thousands of clones, over 75% recorded once. Germline-derived CDR1 and CDR2 are MGHRA and YSYEKL. There are 15 residues in the CDR3. V was clipped by 2 bases and J by 8 bases; unmatched bases: 6. The data were taken from a study of blood T cell repertoires in COVID-19. Source material: PBMCs or T cells enriched from blood (not recorded which). The chain links TRBV4-1 to TRBJ1-4; 9 bases are shared with TRBD1. This TCR was recovered from a woman aged 50 to 60 with acute COVID-19. DNA of the CDR3: TGCGCCAGCAGCCAATTGGGACAGGGTGTCGAAAAACTGTTTTTT. Its protein product is CASSQLGQGVEKLFF.